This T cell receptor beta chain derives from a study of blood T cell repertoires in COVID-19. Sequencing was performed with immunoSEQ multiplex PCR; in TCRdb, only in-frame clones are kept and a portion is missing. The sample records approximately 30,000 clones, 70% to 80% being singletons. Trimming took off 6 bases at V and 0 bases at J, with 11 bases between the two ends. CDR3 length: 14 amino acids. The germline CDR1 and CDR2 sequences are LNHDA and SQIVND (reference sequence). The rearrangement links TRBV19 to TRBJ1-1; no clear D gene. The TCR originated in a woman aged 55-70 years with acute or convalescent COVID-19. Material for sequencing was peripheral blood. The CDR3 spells CASSWEGMNTEAFF. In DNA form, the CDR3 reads TGTGCCAGTAGCTGGGAGGGAATGAACACTGAAGCTTTCTTT.